Listed here is a single TCR beta chain. The target antigen is unknown. Target depth was 1 in 200,000 to 1 in 1 million T cells, about 10x per clonotype. The table came from immunoSEQ multiplex PCR; TCRdb's copy has only in-frame clones and leaves some out. The sample has under 150,000 clones, approximately 90% seen once. This entry comes from a study of cytotoxic CD8 clonotypes in ibrutinib-treated CLL. About the research overall: Enrolment comprised roughly 11 relapsed/refractory and more than 14 treatment-naive patients; around 18 were IGHV unmutated.

Study-level results: An increase in clonality occurred at ibrutinib response, followed by a return toward baseline at progression.

TCR beta library input comprised roughly 2 micrograms of genomic DNA from cryopreserved PBMCs. This CDR3 has 14 amino acids. The germline V gene has CDR1 SNHLY and CDR2 FYNNEI. The V and J ends lost 2 bases and 4 bases respectively, with 11 bases between them. The sequences come from PBMCs, collected after 12 months of ibrutinib treatment. The V call is TRBV2, the J call TRBJ1-1; D is perhaps TRBD1 (5 bases). The receptor's source is a human donor with chronic lymphocytic leukemia. The CDR3 loop is CASSESGPGTEAFF. In DNA form, the CDR3 reads TGTGCCAGCAGTGAATCGGGACCAGGCACTGAAGCTTTCTTT.